These 19 T cell receptor beta chains share one sample of origin, sequenced in a study of blood T cell dynamics during melanoma immunotherapy. Noted time point: pre-treatment baseline. Generated by immunoSEQ multiplex PCR, the TCRdb table keeps only in-frame clones and is missing some. Among over 10,000 clones listed, about 90% were seen once. This sample comprised effector memory CD8+ T cells from blood, obtained from a patient treated with checkpoint blockade. The source of these receptors is a human donor with melanoma.

The rearrangement uses TRBV27 and TRBJ2-2; D not resolved. Trimming cost V 6 bases and J 3 bases, with 14 bases left between them. The CDR3 covers 15 residues. CDR1 is MNHEY, CDR2 SMNVEV, per germline (reference sequence). The CDR3 bases are TGTGCCAGCAGCCCTATGCTAGGCTACACCGGGGAGCTGTTTTTT. Residues: CASSPMLGYTGELFF.

This rearrangement joins TRBV19 to TRBJ2-1; 11 bases are a match to TRBD2. In germline, CDR1 is LNHDA, CDR2 SQIVND (reference sequence). Trimming took 5 bases from V and 4 from J; bases not matched to a gene: 4. This CDR3 has 15 amino acids. CDR3 coding DNA: TGTGCCAGTAGTCCCGGGACTAGCGGATACAATGAGCAGTTCTTC. Protein product: CASSPGTSGYNEQFF.

This rearrangement joins TRBV7-9 to TRBJ2-1; tentatively, D is TRBD1 (5 bases). Between the trimmed V and J ends, which lost 2 bases and 4 bases, there was a span of 12 bases. The CDR3 is made up of 15 amino acids. Looked up from germline, CDR1 is SEHNR and CDR2 is FQNEAQ (reference sequence). The DNA of the CDR3 is TGTGCCAGCAGCTTATCCCAGGGTACTTACAATGAGCAGTTCTTC. Translated, it gives CASSLSQGTYNEQFF.

The chain links TRBV19 to TRBJ2-5; 10 bases agree with TRBD2. Germline V gene lookup returns CDR1 LNHDA and CDR2 SQIVND (reference sequence). CDR3 length: 14 residues. After removal of 6 bases from V and 2 bases from J, the junction contained 3 bases not matched to a gene. CDR3 protein: CASSWTSGQETQYF. DNA of the CDR3: TGTGCCAGTAGCTGGACTAGCGGACAAGAGACCCAGTACTTC.

CDR3 loop: CASSMTGASYEQYF. In DNA, the CDR3 is TGTGCCAGTAGTATGACAGGGGCCTCCTACGAGCAGTACTTC. The chain recombines TRBV19 with TRBJ2-7; 8 bases align to TRBD1. The CDR3 covers 14 residues. Losses at the gene ends were 3 bases for V and 0 bases for J; bases not matched to a gene: 1. The germline CDR1 and CDR2 sequences are LNHDA and SQIVND (reference sequence). The full variable domain, with the rest looked up from reference TRBV19 and TRBJ2-7, is DGGITQSPKYLFRKEGQNVTLSCEQNLNHDAMYWYRQDPGQGLRLIYYSQIVNDFQKGDIAEGYSVSREKKESFPLTVTSAQKNPTAFYLCASSMTGASYEQYFGPGTRLTVT.

The rearrangement uses TRBV15 and TRBJ1-1; D may be TRBD1 (5 bases). The CDR3 runs to 15 residues. Germline CDR1 LNHNV, CDR2 YYDKDF (reference sequence). The germline V and J ends were trimmed by 0 bases and 0 bases, with 8 bases remaining between them. The CDR3 sequence is CATSRDRQMNTEAFF. DNA for the CDR3: TGTGCCACCAGCAGAGATAGACAGATGAACACTGAAGCTTTCTTT. Together with reference TRBV15 and TRBJ1-1, the CDR3 gives the full variable domain: DAMVIQNPRYQVTQFGKPVTLSCSQTLNHNVMYWYQQKSSQAPKLLFHYYDKDFNNEADTPDNFQSRRPNTSFCFLDIRSPGLGDTAMYLCATSRDRQMNTEAFFGQGTRLTVV.

This chain links TRBV11-2 with TRBJ2-7; 7 nucleotides agree with TRBD2. Trimming cost V 0 bases and J 3 bases; bases outside gene matches: 5. Germline values: CDR1 SGHAT, CDR2 FQNNGV. CDR3 size: 15 residues. For the CDR3, the DNA is TGTGCCAGCAGCTTAGACCGGGGGGTAGGCTACGAGCAGTACTTC. This translates into CASSLDRGVGYEQYF.

The chain carries TRBV5-4 and TRBJ2-7; 8 bases line up with TRBD2. The CDR3 is 14 residues long. J lost 1 base, V lost 3 bases, and 3 bases had no gene match. CDR1 is SGHNT, CDR2 YYREEE, per germline (reference sequence). The CDR3 nucleotides read TGTGCCAGCAGCTGGGGACTAGGTTCCTACGAGCAGTACTTC. Translating it yields CASSWGLGSYEQYF.

The V and J genes are TRBV27 and TRBJ2-1; maybe TRBD1 (6 bases). With 5 bases removed from V and 4 bases from J, the gap between germline ends came to 15 bases. The CDR3 has 15 amino acids. Germline CDR1 reads MNHEY; CDR2 reads SMNVEV (reference sequence). The CDR3 sequence: CASSTATGLYNEQFF. CDR3 nucleotide sequence: TGTGCCAGCAGTACGGCGACAGGTCTGTACAATGAGCAGTTCTTC.

The chain has TRBV27 and TRBJ1-2; the match to TRBD1 covers 8 bases. Germline CDR1 reads MNHEY; CDR2 reads SMNVEV (reference sequence). The CDR3 has 15 residues. V dropped 3 bases and J dropped 7; count of bases not matched to a gene: 10. The DNA for the CDR3 is TGTGCCAGCAGTTTTACCTCAGGGGGCGCGGGTGGCTACACCTTC. Translating gives CASSFTSGGAGGYTF.

The chain is built from TRBV13 and TRBJ1-2; 7 bases are a match to TRBD1. This CDR3 has 14 amino acids. J lost 4 bases, V lost 6 bases, and 8 bases had no gene match. Germline V gene sequence: CDR1 PRHDT, CDR2 FYEKMQ (reference sequence). The CDR3 DNA is TGTGCCAGCAGAAAGACAGGGTTAATCTATGGCTACACCTTC. Translating gives CASRKTGLIYGYTF.

The table lists this clone with a few counts. The chain couples TRBV27 to TRBJ2-7, with 7 bases matching TRBD1. V was pared by 6 bases and J by 6 bases, with 5 bases of the junction left unmatched. Germline CDR1 MNHEY, CDR2 SMNVEV (reference sequence). CDR3 length: 12 amino acids. The CDR3 loop is CASSPTGVEQYF. The CDR3 DNA reads as TGTGCCAGCAGCCCCACAGGGGTCGAGCAGTACTTC.

The gene calls are TRBV2 and TRBJ2-2, with D perhaps matching TRBD1 (6 bases). This CDR3 is built from 16 residues. Trimming pared 7 bases from V and 0 bases from J, leaving 15 bases between. Germline V gene lookup returns CDR1 SNHLY and CDR2 FYNNEI. The CDR3: CASTARTVANTGELFF. For the CDR3, the DNA is TGTGCCAGCACCGCTCGGACAGTAGCGAACACCGGGGAGCTGTTTTTT. The variable domain in full, completed from reference TRBV2 and TRBJ2-2, reads EPEVTQTPSHQVTQMGQEVILRCVPISNHLYFYWYRQILGQKVEFLVSFYNNEISEKSEIFDDQFSVERPDGSNFTLKIRSTKLEDSAMYFCASTARTVANTGELFFGEGSRLTVL.

V is TRBV27 and J is TRBJ1-5; a weak D match, TRBD1 (6 bases). V was shortened by 9 bases and J by 0 bases, with 12 bases between the two germline ends. This CDR3 contains 14 residues. Germline loops: CDR1 MNHEY, CDR2 SMNVEV (reference sequence). The DNA of the CDR3 is TGTGCCAGTCGACAGGTTTATAGCAATCAGCCCCAGCATTTT. Translated, it gives CASRQVYSNQPQHF.

The rearrangement uses TRBV11-1 and TRBJ2-2; D perhaps matches TRBD1 (6 bases). The CDR3 length is 13 residues. From germline, CDR1 is SGHAT and CDR2 FQDESV (reference sequence). V was shortened by 10 bases and J by 4 bases, with 13 bases between the two germline ends. As DNA, the CDR3 is TGTGCCACCGCAGGGGCCGTCACCGGGGAGCTGTTTTTT. Amino acids: CATAGAVTGELFF.

This chain links TRBV7-3 with TRBJ2-3, with D perhaps matching TRBD2 (6 bases). V was pared by 5 bases and J by 4 bases, with 19 bases between. This CDR3 region has 16 residues. Germline loops: CDR1 SGHTA, CDR2 FQGTGA. In DNA, the CDR3 is TGTGCCAGCAGCCAACTAGGTGGCGGGGCCCCAGATACGCAGTATTTT. Translated, it gives CASSQLGGGAPDTQYF.

The chain couples TRBV5-1 to TRBJ2-1; D call uncertain. Trimming took off 3 bases at V and 4 bases at J, with 14 bases between the two ends. Germline V gene lookup returns CDR1 SGHRS and CDR2 YFSETQ. The CDR3 has 15 amino acids. The CDR3 reads CASSSSADGYNEQFF. DNA for the CDR3: TGCGCCAGCAGCTCTTCTGCTGACGGTTACAATGAGCAGTTCTTC.

The V call is TRBV4-1, the J call TRBJ2-1; D gene uncertain. The CDR3 runs to 13 residues. The ends were cut back, 1 base at V and 3 bases at J, with 4 bases in the middle. The germline gives CDR1 MGHRA, CDR2 YSYEKL. The CDR3 nucleotides read TGCGCCAGCAGCCAAGGCTTCTACAATGAGCAGTTCTTC. This gives the protein CASSQGFYNEQFF.

This clone was observed a single time. The V gene is TRBV7-9, the J gene TRBJ2-1; a possible D gene is TRBD1 (6 bases). Germline CDR1 is SEHNR and CDR2 is FQNEAQ (reference sequence). V shed 0 bases and J shed 10 bases, with 7 bases lying between them. This CDR3 region has 12 residues. The CDR3 region is CASSLADREQFF. The CDR3 DNA follows: TGTGCCAGCAGCTTAGCCGACAGGGAGCAGTTCTTC.